The T cell receptor (beta chain) under discussion was sequenced for a study of blood T cell repertoires in COVID-19. The overall study: Sample material is recorded as cDNA or gDNA derived from T cells, B-cell-depleted T cells, or PBMCs.

The recovered donors of Cohort 3 showed two negative PCRs, clearance, or symptom resolution. J lost 1 base, V lost 2 bases, and 4 bases had no gene match. Germline V CDR1 and CDR2: MGHRA, YSYEKL. The CDR3 runs to 16 residues. Sequencing was performed with immunoSEQ multiplex PCR; in TCRdb, only in-frame clones are kept and a portion is missing. The top ten clones hold more than 4% of a sample with approximately 300,000 clones, approximately 83% of them seen once. The table lists this clone with a count of one. The sequenced sample was PBMCs or T cells enriched from blood (not recorded which). The TCR comes from a woman aged 25 to 45 who had recovered from COVID-19. The chain carries TRBV4-1 and TRBJ2-5; 10 bases are a match to TRBD2. CDR3 coding DNA: TGCGCCAGCAGCCAACCCGGGACTAGCGCCCAAGAGACCCAGTACTTC. The encoded protein is CASSQPGTSAQETQYF.